This T cell receptor (beta chain) was identified in a study of graft-versus-host responses after intestinal transplantation. Study background: Tacrolimus and steroids were given for around 3 years to all recipients after anti-thymocyte globulin induction. Study observations and caveats: Association was observed between peak circulating GvH clone levels and early post-transplant HvG declines. Detected in recipient marrow were GvH clones, some of which were first observed in ileum or blood.

This CDR3 has 19 residues. CDR1 is GTSNPN and CDR2 is SVGIG in the germline V gene (reference sequence). J was trimmed by 0 bases and V by 6 bases; bases with no gene match: 17. Method: immunoSEQ multiplex PCR; TCRdb's copy keeps in-frame clones and lacks some. The sample yields approximately 89,000 clones, about 94% seen once. In the case of this clone: Its target is not known.

The chain carries TRBV30 and TRBJ2-2; 9 bases are shared with TRBD1. The sequence derives from a human donor who received an intestinal transplant. Sample: unstimulated CD4+ T cells sorted from spleen or lymph node cells, taken before intestinal transplant. DNA for the CDR3: TGTGCCTGTGGGGTGGGGACAGGGCCGTACCCTCCGAACACCGGGGAGCTGTTTTTT. This encodes CACGVGTGPYPPNTGELFF.